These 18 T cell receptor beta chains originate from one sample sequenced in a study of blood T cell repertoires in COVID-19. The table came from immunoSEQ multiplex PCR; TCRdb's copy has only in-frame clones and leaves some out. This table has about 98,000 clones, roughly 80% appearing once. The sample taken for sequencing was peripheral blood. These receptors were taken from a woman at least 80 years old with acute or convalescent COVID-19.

The CDR3 sequence is CASSPGLTQETQYF. In DNA form, the CDR3 reads TGTGCCAGCTCACCGGGACTCACCCAAGAGACCCAGTACTTC. This chain connects TRBV18 to TRBJ2-5; TRBD2 might be the D (6 bases). Germline lookup yields CDR1 KGHSH and CDR2 LQKENI. The CDR3 totals 14 residues. V dropped 3 bases and J dropped 1 base, with 9 bases sitting between them.

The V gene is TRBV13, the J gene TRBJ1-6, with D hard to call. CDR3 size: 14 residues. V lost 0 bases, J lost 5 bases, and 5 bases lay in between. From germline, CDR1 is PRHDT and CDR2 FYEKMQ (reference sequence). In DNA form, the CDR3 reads TGTGCCAGCAGCTTAGGTAGAAATAATTCACCCCTCCACTTT. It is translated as CASSLGRNNSPLHF.

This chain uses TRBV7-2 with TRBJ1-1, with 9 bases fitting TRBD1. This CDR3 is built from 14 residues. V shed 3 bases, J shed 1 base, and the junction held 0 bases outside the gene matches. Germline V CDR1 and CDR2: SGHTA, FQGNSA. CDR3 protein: CASSLGQGNTEAFF. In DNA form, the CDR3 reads TGTGCCAGCAGCTTGGGACAGGGGAACACTGAAGCTTTCTTT.

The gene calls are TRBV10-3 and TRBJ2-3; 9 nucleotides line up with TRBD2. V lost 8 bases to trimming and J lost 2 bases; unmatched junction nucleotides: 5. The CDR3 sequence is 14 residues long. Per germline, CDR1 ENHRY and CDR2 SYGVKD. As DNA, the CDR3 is TGTGCCATCCGCGGGGGGGCTCACACAGATACGCAGTATTTT. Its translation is CAIRGGAHTDTQYF.

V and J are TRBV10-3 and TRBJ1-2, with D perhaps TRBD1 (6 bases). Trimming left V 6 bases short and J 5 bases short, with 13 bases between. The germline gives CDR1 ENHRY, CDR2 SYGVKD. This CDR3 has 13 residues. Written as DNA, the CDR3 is TGTGCCATCAGCAACCGGCAGGGGTATGGCTACACCTTC. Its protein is CAISNRQGYGYTF.

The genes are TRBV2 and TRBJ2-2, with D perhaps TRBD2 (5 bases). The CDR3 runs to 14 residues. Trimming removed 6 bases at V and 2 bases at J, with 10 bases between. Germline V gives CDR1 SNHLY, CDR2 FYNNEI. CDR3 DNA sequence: TGTGCCAGCAGGCCCACTAGAAACACCGGGGAGCTGTTTTTT. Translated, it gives CASRPTRNTGELFF. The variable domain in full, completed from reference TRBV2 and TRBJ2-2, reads EPEVTQTPSHQVTQMGQEVILRCVPISNHLYFYWYRQILGQKVEFLVSFYNNEISEKSEIFDDQFSVERPDGSNFTLKIRSTKLEDSAMYFCASRPTRNTGELFFGEGSRLTVL.

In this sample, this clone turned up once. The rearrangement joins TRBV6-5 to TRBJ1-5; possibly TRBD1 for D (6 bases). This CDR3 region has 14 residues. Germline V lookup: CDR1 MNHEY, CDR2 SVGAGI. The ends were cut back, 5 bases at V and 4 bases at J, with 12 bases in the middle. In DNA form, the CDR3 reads TGTGCCAGCAGTACAGGGTACCAAAATCAGCCCCAGCATTTT. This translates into CASSTGYQNQPQHF.

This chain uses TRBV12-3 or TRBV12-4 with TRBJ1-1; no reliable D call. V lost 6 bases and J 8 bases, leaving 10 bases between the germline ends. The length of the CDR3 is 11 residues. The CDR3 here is CASSPGEEAFF. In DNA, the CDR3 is TGTGCCAGCAGCCCCGGGGAGGAAGCTTTCTTT.

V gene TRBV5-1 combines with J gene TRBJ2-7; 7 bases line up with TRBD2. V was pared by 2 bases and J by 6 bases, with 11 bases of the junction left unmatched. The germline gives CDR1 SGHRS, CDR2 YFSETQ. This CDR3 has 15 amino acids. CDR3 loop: CASSLAGTLTAEQYF. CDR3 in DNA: TGCGCCAGCAGCTTAGCGGGGACTCTTACCGCCGAGCAGTACTTC.

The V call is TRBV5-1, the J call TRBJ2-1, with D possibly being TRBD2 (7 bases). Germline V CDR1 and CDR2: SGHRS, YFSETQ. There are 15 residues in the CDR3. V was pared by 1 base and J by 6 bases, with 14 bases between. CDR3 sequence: CASSLSTGGANEQFF. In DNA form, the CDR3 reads TGCGCCAGCAGCTTGTCGACGGGGGGCGCCAATGAGCAGTTCTTC.

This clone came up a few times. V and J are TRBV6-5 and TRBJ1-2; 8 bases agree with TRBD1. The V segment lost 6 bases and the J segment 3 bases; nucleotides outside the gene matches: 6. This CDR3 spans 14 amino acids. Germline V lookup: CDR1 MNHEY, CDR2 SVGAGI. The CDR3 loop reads CASSSGGSDYGYTF. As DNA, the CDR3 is TGTGCCAGCAGCTCAGGGGGCTCGGACTATGGCTACACCTTC.

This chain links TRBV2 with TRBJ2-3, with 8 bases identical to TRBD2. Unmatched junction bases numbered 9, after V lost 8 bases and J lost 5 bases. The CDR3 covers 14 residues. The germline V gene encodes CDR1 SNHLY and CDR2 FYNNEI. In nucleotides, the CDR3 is TGTGCCAGCGAGGCGGGGGGCCGGGGAGATACGCAGTATTTT. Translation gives CASEAGGRGDTQYF.

CDR3: CASSLRAMGAYNEQFF. CDR3 DNA: TGCGCCAGCAGCTTGCGGGCAATGGGAGCGTACAATGAGCAGTTCTTC. The chain recombines TRBV5-1 with TRBJ2-1; D perhaps matches TRBD2 (5 bases). The V gene lost 1 base and the J gene lost 4 bases, with 15 bases spanning the gap. The CDR3 sequence is 16 residues long. The V gene's germline CDR1 is SGHRS and CDR2 YFSETQ.

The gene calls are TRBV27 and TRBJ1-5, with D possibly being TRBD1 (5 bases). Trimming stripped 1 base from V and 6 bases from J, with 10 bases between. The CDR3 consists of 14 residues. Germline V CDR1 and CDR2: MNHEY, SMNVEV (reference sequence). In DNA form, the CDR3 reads TGTGCCAGCAGTTTATTGGGGGAGGGTCAGCCCCAGCATTTT. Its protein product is CASSLLGEGQPQHF.

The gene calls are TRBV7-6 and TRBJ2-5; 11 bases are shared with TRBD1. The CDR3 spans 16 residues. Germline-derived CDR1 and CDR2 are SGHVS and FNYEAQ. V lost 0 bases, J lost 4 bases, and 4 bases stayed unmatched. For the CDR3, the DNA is TGTGCCAGCAGCTTAGCGGGGACAGGGGGGCGAGAGACCCAGTACTTC. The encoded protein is CASSLAGTGGRETQYF.

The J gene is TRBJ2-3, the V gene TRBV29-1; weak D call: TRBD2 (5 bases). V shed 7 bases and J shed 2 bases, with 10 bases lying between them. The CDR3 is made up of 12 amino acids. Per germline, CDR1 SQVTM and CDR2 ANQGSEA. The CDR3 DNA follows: TGCAGCGCATGGGAGAACACAGATACGCAGTATTTT. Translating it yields CSAWENTDTQYF.

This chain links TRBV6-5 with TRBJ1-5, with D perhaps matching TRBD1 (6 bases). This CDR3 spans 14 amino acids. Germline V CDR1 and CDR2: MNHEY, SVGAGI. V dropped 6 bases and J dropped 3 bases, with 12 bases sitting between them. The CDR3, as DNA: TGTGCCAGCAGCCCCGGACAGTACAATCAGCCCCAGCATTTT. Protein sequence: CASSPGQYNQPQHF.

CDR3 sequence reads: CASSATFTDTQYF. In DNA, the CDR3 is TGTGCCAGCAGTGCAACTTTCACAGATACGCAGTATTTT. This sequence joins TRBV2 and TRBJ2-3; no clear D. Germline CDR1 and CDR2: SNHLY and FYNNEI. The CDR3 is made up of 13 amino acids. V was clipped by 4 bases and J by 2 bases, with 7 bases between them.